The 21 T cell receptor beta chains reported below all come from one sample, sequenced in a study of blood T cell repertoires in COVID-19. Assay used: immunoSEQ multiplex PCR; TCRdb lists only in-frame clones, some missing. The data show about 210,000 clones, less than 90% seen once. Sequenced input: peripheral blood. These receptors were obtained from a man in his forties with acute or convalescent COVID-19.

The chain carries TRBV19 and TRBJ1-6; TRBD1 matches 9 bases. The germline CDR1 and CDR2 sequences are LNHDA and SQIVND (reference sequence). J was trimmed by 16 bases and V by 4 bases; bases with no gene match: 20. This CDR3 comprises 17 residues. The CDR3, as DNA: TGTGCCAGTAGTACGGGACAGGGACAATTATTTCTCACCCCTCTCCACTTT. Translated: CASSTGQGQLFLTPLHF.

The CDR3 coding sequence is TGTGCCAGCAGCCTGGGACTAGCGGGAGAAATGGCAGATACGCAGTATTTT. It translates to CASSLGLAGEMADTQYF. The genes are TRBV7-9 and TRBJ2-3; 14 nucleotides line up with TRBD2. The length of the CDR3 is 17 residues. The J segment lost 4 bases and the V segment lost 5 bases, leaving 8 bases of the junction unmatched. Per germline, CDR1 SEHNR and CDR2 FQNEAQ (reference sequence).

V and J are TRBV4-1 and TRBJ1-4; D may be TRBD1 (5 bases). Trimming cost V 0 bases and J 8 bases, with 16 bases left between them. Germline CDR1 reads MGHRA; CDR2 reads YSYEKL. CDR3 length: 16 residues. The CDR3 sequence is CASSQERSGIGEKLFF. CDR3 DNA: TGCGCCAGCAGCCAAGAACGTTCAGGGATTGGGGAAAAACTGTTTTTT.

V gene TRBV19 combines with J gene TRBJ2-7; 7 positions agree with TRBD2. V lost 3 bases, J lost 6 bases, and 2 bases stayed unmatched. The CDR3 has 12 amino acids. In germline, CDR1 is LNHDA, CDR2 SQIVND (reference sequence). In DNA, the CDR3 is TGTGCCAGTAGTATCGGGGGGTCCGAGCAGTACTTC. Its translation is CASSIGGSEQYF.

The count of this clone is one. This chain connects TRBV9 to TRBJ1-6; the D gene is possibly TRBD1 (6 bases). The CDR3 totals 14 residues. Germline loops: CDR1 SGDLS, CDR2 YYNGEE. The ends were cut back, 0 bases at V and 8 bases at J, with 9 bases in the middle. In DNA form, the CDR3 reads TGTGCCAGCAGCGTAGTGGACAGAGATTCACCCCTCCACTTT. Its translation is CASSVVDRDSPLHF. The variable domain in full, completed from reference TRBV9 and TRBJ1-6, reads DSGVTQTPKHLITATGQRVTLRCSPRSGDLSVYWYQQSLDQGLQFLIQYYNGEERAKGNILERFSAQQFPDLHSELNLSSLELGDSALYFCASSVVDRDSPLHFGNGTRLTVT.

This rearrangement joins TRBV12-3 or TRBV12-4 to TRBJ1-2, with a tentative D call TRBD1 (5 bases). The CDR3 totals 13 residues. V was clipped by 2 bases and J by 7 bases, with 11 bases between them. The CDR3 bases are TGTGCCAGCAGTTTAATGGGGGAGGGTGGCTACACCTTC. Translation: CASSLMGEGGYTF.

This clone was detected only a few times. Here the CDR3 DNA reads TGTGCCAGCAGCCAAGATGGTGGGGGGGGACTAAACAATGAGCAGTTCTTC. It yields the protein CASSQDGGGGLNNEQFF. The chain recombines TRBV4-2 with TRBJ2-1; 7 positions match TRBD2. There are 17 residues in the CDR3. V shed 0 bases and J 5 bases; nucleotides not matched to a gene: 10. Looked up from germline, CDR1 is LGHNA and CDR2 is YNFKEQ.

The chain is built from TRBV28 and TRBJ2-3; D might be TRBD2 (6 bases). Germline CDR1 MDHEN, CDR2 SYDVKM. The length of the CDR3 is 14 residues. Trimming removed 3 bases from V and 3 bases from J, with 10 bases in between. The CDR3 DNA is TGTGCCAGCAGTTTGGGCGGGACGACAGATACGCAGTATTTT. This encodes CASSLGGTTDTQYF.

The CDR3 sequence: CASSEVGQLDYEQYF. CDR3 sequence (DNA): TGTGCCAGCAGTGAAGTCGGACAGCTCGACTACGAGCAGTACTTC. This sequence joins TRBV6-1 and TRBJ2-7; TRBD1 might be the D (6 bases). The CDR3 contains 15 residues. Germline CDR1 and CDR2: MNHNS and SASEGT. The ends were cut back, 1 base at V and 3 bases at J, with 13 bases in the middle.

V usage is TRBV28 and J usage is TRBJ2-1; 9 bases are shared with TRBD2. The germline gives CDR1 MDHEN, CDR2 SYDVKM. The CDR3 consists of 16 residues. The J segment lost 0 bases and the V segment lost 4 bases, leaving 4 bases of the junction unmatched. The CDR3 is CASSSVAGDSYNEQFF. The CDR3 DNA reads TGTGCCAGCAGTTCCGTAGCGGGAGACTCCTACAATGAGCAGTTCTTC.

This clone has just one count. V usage is TRBV18 and J usage is TRBJ2-7; weak D call: TRBD1 (5 bases). The V end lost 2 bases, the J end lost 6 bases, and 11 bases lay between the germline ends. Germline CDR1 KGHSH, CDR2 LQKENI. This CDR3 spans 13 amino acids. The CDR3 nucleotides read TGTGCCAGCTCACCAGGGTGGCAGGGCGAGCAGTACTTC. Amino acid sequence: CASSPGWQGEQYF.

The gene calls are TRBV12-3 or TRBV12-4 and TRBJ1-1; 7 bases map to TRBD1. After removal of 6 bases from V and 7 bases from J, the junction contained 5 bases not matched to a gene. The CDR3 has 12 amino acids. The CDR3 is CASRRQGDEAFF. The CDR3 DNA reads as TGTGCCAGCAGAAGACAGGGAGATGAAGCTTTCTTT.

This chain joins TRBV5-1 and TRBJ2-3; 13 positions match TRBD2. Germline CDR1 reads SGHRS; CDR2 reads YFSETQ. Germline trimming cut 0 bases from V and 6 bases from J; bases unmatched to any gene: 22. The CDR3 is made up of 22 amino acids. CDR3 in DNA: TGCGCCAGCAGCTTGGCGGACTTGGCAGGATGGGGGACTAGCGGGGTCCCGGATACGCAGTATTTT. As protein: CASSLADLAGWGTSGVPDTQYF.

The CDR3 loop reads CASTSAPGLAGFSTDTQYF. DNA of the CDR3: TGTGCCAGTACCTCAGCACCGGGACTAGCGGGTTTTAGCACAGATACGCAGTATTTT. The chain uses TRBV19 and TRBJ2-3; 12 nucleotides match TRBD2. J was trimmed by 0 bases and V by 7 bases; bases with no gene match: 14. The germline V gene has CDR1 LNHDA and CDR2 SQIVND (reference sequence). The CDR3 covers 19 residues.

The chain employs TRBV5-1 and TRBJ1-1, with TRBD1 matching 7 bases. The CDR3 has 14 amino acids. V was clipped by 9 bases and J by 1 base; unmatched bases: 9. The V gene's germline CDR1 is SGHRS and CDR2 YFSETQ. DNA for the CDR3: TGCGCCACCAGGGGGGGACAGCAGAACACTGAAGCTTTCTTT. Protein sequence: CATRGGQQNTEAFF.

The chain joins TRBV28 to TRBJ1-2; 10 bases line up with TRBD1. Unmatched junction bases numbered 2, after V lost 3 bases and J lost 7 bases. The germline gives CDR1 MDHEN, CDR2 SYDVKM. The CDR3 has 13 amino acids. The DNA of the CDR3 is TGTGCCAGCAGTTTTGGGGACAGGGGTGGCTACACCTTC. Amino acids: CASSFGDRGGYTF.

The V call is TRBV28, the J call TRBJ2-2; D gene uncertain. The CDR3 extends over 12 amino acids. V shed 9 bases and J shed 2 bases, with 7 bases lying between them. Germline CDR1 is MDHEN and CDR2 is SYDVKM. The CDR3 here is CASPSNTGELFF. The CDR3 DNA is TGTGCCAGTCCTTCTAACACCGGGGAGCTGTTTTTT.

The rearrangement joins TRBV27 to TRBJ1-2; perhaps TRBD1 as D (5 bases). Trimming pared 2 bases from V and 4 bases from J, leaving 17 bases between. Germline lookup yields CDR1 MNHEY and CDR2 SMNVEV (reference sequence). The CDR3 length is 16 residues. The CDR3 DNA sequence: TGTGCCAGCAGTTTAAGGGCCCTCGGACAAATCTATGGCTACACCTTC. This translates into CASSLRALGQIYGYTF.

This clone is a singleton in its sample. The rearrangement links TRBV29-1 to TRBJ2-7; D might be TRBD2 (5 bases). V lost 7 bases and J lost 1, with 11 bases in between. The CDR3 spans 12 residues. The germline V gene has CDR1 SQVTM and CDR2 ANQGSEA. The CDR3 DNA is TGCAGCGGCACCGGGATATCCTACGAGCAGTACTTC. It yields the protein CSGTGISYEQYF.

This clone was seen once. The rearrangement joins TRBV10-3 to TRBJ1-1; 11 nucleotides align to TRBD1. J gave up 7 bases and V 7 bases, and 8 bases lay outside the gene matches. Germline V gene data show CDR1 as ENHRY and CDR2 as SYGVKD. The CDR3 covers 14 residues. CDR3 region: CAITKGTGGNEAFF. CDR3 nucleotide sequence: TGTGCCATCACCAAAGGGACAGGGGGAAATGAAGCTTTCTTT.

The J gene is TRBJ1-2, the V gene TRBV12-3 or TRBV12-4, with TRBD1 matching over 7 bases. The CDR3 runs to 13 residues. V trimming: 4 bases; J trimming: 8 bases; junction bases outside the gene matches: 7. DNA for the CDR3: TGTGCCAGCAGTTATGAGGGGGCTTGGGGCTACACCTTC. The encoded protein is CASSYEGAWGYTF.